This T cell receptor beta chain originates from a study of blood T cell repertoires in COVID-19. This clone was counted a single time. In the original workflow: Estimated nucleated cell counts came from reference gene primer amplification. Assay: immunoSEQ multiplex PCR; the TCRdb copy retains only in-frame clones and omits some. For V, J and clone size, that table is used; D and trimming come from the DNA. The table has roughly 330,000 clones, around 82% seen once. The CDR3 has 16 residues. Germline CDR1 SEHNR, CDR2 FQNEAQ (reference sequence). V was clipped by 6 bases and J by 5 bases, with 22 bases between them.

This TCR was recovered from a woman aged 45-65 years with acute or convalescent COVID-19. Sequences were obtained from peripheral blood. This rearrangement joins TRBV7-9 to TRBJ2-5; D possibly corresponds to TRBD2 (5 bases). CDR3 nucleotide sequence: TGTGCCAGCAGTCTAAACTTCCTTGACTATTTTGAGACCCAGTACTTC. Protein sequence: CASSLNFLDYFETQYF.